The 16 T cell receptor beta chains below were found in one sample sequenced in a study of blood T cell repertoires in COVID-19. Sequencing used immunoSEQ multiplex PCR; TCRdb keeps in-frame clones, though not all of them. The sample records some 260,000 clones, about 89% being singletons. The material sequenced was PBMCs or T cells enriched from blood (not recorded which). These receptors all come from a woman aged 18-29 years who had recovered from COVID-19.

The CDR3 loop is CASSSARFLGYTF. CDR3 in DNA: TGTGCCAGCAGCTCAGCGAGGTTTCTTGGCTACACCTTC. J is TRBJ1-2 and V is TRBV7-9, with unresolved D. The length of the CDR3 is 13 residues. Germline lookup yields CDR1 SEHNR and CDR2 FQNEAQ (reference sequence). Trimming shortened V by 4 bases and J by 7 bases, and 13 bases separated the two germline ends.

V gene TRBV7-3 combines with J gene TRBJ2-2; 13 positions agree with TRBD2. Germline V gene lookup returns CDR1 SGHTA and CDR2 FQGTGA. The CDR3 is 16 residues long. Germline trimming cut 4 bases from V and 5 bases from J; bases unmatched to any gene: 4. This CDR3 is CASSSRLAGGTGELFF. CDR3 in DNA: TGTGCCAGCAGCTCGAGACTAGCGGGGGGAACCGGGGAGCTGTTTTTT.

The chain couples TRBV5-4 to TRBJ1-2; maybe TRBD1 (6 bases). The ends were cut back, 3 bases at V and 6 bases at J, with 12 bases in the middle. From germline, CDR1 is SGHNT and CDR2 YYREEE (reference sequence). CDR3 size: 13 residues. The CDR3 DNA reads TGTGCCAGCAGCTCTACAGGGTTGAATGGCTACACCTTC. The encoded protein is CASSSTGLNGYTF.

The chain combines TRBV19 with TRBJ1-1; 7 nucleotides agree with TRBD1. Germline loops: CDR1 LNHDA, CDR2 SQIVND (reference sequence). The V segment lost 3 bases and the J segment 7 bases; nucleotides outside the gene matches: 5. The CDR3 sequence is 13 residues long. The CDR3 spells CASSIGRGFEAFF. The CDR3 DNA reads as TGTGCCAGTAGTATTGGCAGGGGGTTTGAAGCTTTCTTT. The complete variable domain, with remaining parts taken from reference TRBV19 and TRBJ1-1, reads DGGITQSPKYLFRKEGQNVTLSCEQNLNHDAMYWYRQDPGQGLRLIYYSQIVNDFQKGDIAEGYSVSREKKESFPLTVTSAQKNPTAFYLCASSIGRGFEAFFGQGTRLTVV.

This chain connects TRBV5-8 to TRBJ1-4; D possibly corresponds to TRBD1 (5 bases). Germline values: CDR1 SGHTS, CDR2 YDEGEE. V lost 0 bases, J lost 5 bases, and 11 bases lay in between. This CDR3 contains 15 residues. CDR3 nucleotides: TGTGCCAGCAGCTTGGTATTGTCAGGGAATGAAAAACTGTTTTTT. This encodes CASSLVLSGNEKLFF.

The rearrangement uses TRBV5-1 and TRBJ2-5, with 13 bases matching TRBD2. J lost 5 bases, V lost 1 base, and 2 bases had no gene match. This CDR3 contains 15 residues. Germline CDR1 is SGHRS and CDR2 is YFSETQ. The DNA for the CDR3 is TGCGCCAGCAGCTTGACTAGCGGGGGGGCGGAGACCCAGTACTTC. Amino acid sequence: CASSLTSGGAETQYF.

The chain recombines TRBV5-1 with TRBJ2-2; no clear D gene. Per germline, CDR1 SGHRS and CDR2 YFSETQ. Trimming took 0 bases from V and 0 from J, leaving 6 bases between them. CDR3 length: 15 amino acids. The CDR3 loop reads CASSLGSANTGELFF. The CDR3 DNA reads as TGCGCCAGCAGCTTGGGGAGCGCGAACACCGGGGAGCTGTTTTTT.

This chain uses TRBV6-5 with TRBJ2-5; 13 positions match TRBD2. With 1 base clipped from V and 5 bases from J, the junction kept 1 base outside the gene matches. Germline values: CDR1 MNHEY, CDR2 SVGAGI. The CDR3 extends over 15 amino acids. The DNA of the CDR3 is TGTGCCAGCAGTTACTGGACTAGCGGGAGTGAGACCCAGTACTTC. Translating it yields CASSYWTSGSETQYF.

This chain uses TRBV7-2 with TRBJ1-2, with TRBD1 matching over 8 bases. There are 14 residues in the CDR3. Germline V gene lookup returns CDR1 SGHTA and CDR2 FQGNSA. The V and J ends lost 6 bases and 6 bases, in that order; junction bases with no gene match: 9. The CDR3: CASSFSGGSHGYTF. CDR3 nucleotide sequence: TGTGCCAGCAGTTTTTCAGGGGGCAGTCATGGCTACACCTTC.

In this sample, this clone turned up once. J is TRBJ1-2 and V is TRBV10-3; 9 bases map to TRBD1. Per the germline V gene, CDR1 is ENHRY and CDR2 is SYGVKD. The J segment lost 4 bases and the V segment lost 1 base, leaving 7 bases of the junction unmatched. The CDR3 contains 16 residues. The CDR3 region has the DNA TGTGCCATCAGTGAGTTTCCGGGACAGGGCGTCTATGGCTACACCTTC. This encodes CAISEFPGQGVYGYTF.

The rearrangement links TRBV7-2 to TRBJ1-6, with a weak D call TRBD1 (6 bases). In germline, CDR1 is SGHTA, CDR2 FQGNSA. Trimming shortened V by 4 bases and J by 6 bases, and 16 bases separated the two germline ends. CDR3 length: 16 residues. The CDR3 nucleotides read TGTGCCAGCAGCTCCCCCCAGGGGTCTGTTAATTCACCCCTCCACTTT. Translating it yields CASSSPQGSVNSPLHF.

This rearrangement joins TRBV18 to TRBJ1-4; D is possibly TRBD1 (5 bases). The CDR3 has 14 residues. The germline gives CDR1 KGHSH, CDR2 LQKENI. V was trimmed by 3 bases and J by 3 bases, leaving 8 bases between them. This CDR3 is CASSPRGSNEKLFF. Here the CDR3 DNA reads TGTGCCAGCTCACCTCGGGGGTCTAATGAAAAACTGTTTTTT. The full variable domain, its missing parts supplied by reference TRBV18 and TRBJ1-4, is NAGVMQNPRHLVRRRGQEARLRCSPMKGHSHVYWYRQLPEEGLKFMVYLQKENIIDESGMPKERFSAEFPKEGPSILRIQQVVRGDSAAYFCASSPRGSNEKLFFGSGTQLSVL.

The chain is built from TRBV28 and TRBJ2-1, with 9 positions matching TRBD2. The CDR3 totals 15 residues. The V and J ends lost 3 bases and 7 bases, in that order; junction bases with no gene match: 7. Germline V gene data show CDR1 as MDHEN and CDR2 as SYDVKM. The CDR3: CASSFPWREGNEQFF. For the CDR3, the DNA is TGTGCCAGCAGTTTTCCGTGGCGGGAGGGAAATGAGCAGTTCTTC.

The rearrangement uses TRBV7-2 and TRBJ2-1, with D hard to call. CDR1 is SGHTA and CDR2 is FQGNSA in the germline V gene. Trimming cost V 1 base and J 0 bases, with 10 bases left between them. The CDR3 length is 16 residues. The CDR3 sequence: CASSLDAVSSYNEQFF. The CDR3 bases are TGTGCCAGCAGCTTAGATGCGGTGAGCTCCTACAATGAGCAGTTCTTC.

The chain recombines TRBV6-1 with TRBJ2-3; the D gene is possibly TRBD1 (6 bases). The CDR3 has 14 residues. The V gene's germline CDR1 is MNHNS and CDR2 SASEGT. The ends were cut back, 0 bases at V and 6 bases at J, with 10 bases in the middle. CDR3 sequence reads: CASSEAGTRDTQYF. The CDR3 region has the DNA TGTGCCAGCAGTGAAGCCGGGACAAGGGATACGCAGTATTTT.

This chain joins TRBV7-9 and TRBJ1-1; 8 bases are a match to TRBD1. There are 15 residues in the CDR3. V lost 7 bases to trimming and J lost 0 bases; unmatched junction nucleotides: 7. From germline, CDR1 is SEHNR and CDR2 FQNEAQ (reference sequence). The CDR3 DNA reads TGTGCCAGCAACACGGACAGGGCTATGAACACTGAAGCTTTCTTT. This encodes CASNTDRAMNTEAFF.